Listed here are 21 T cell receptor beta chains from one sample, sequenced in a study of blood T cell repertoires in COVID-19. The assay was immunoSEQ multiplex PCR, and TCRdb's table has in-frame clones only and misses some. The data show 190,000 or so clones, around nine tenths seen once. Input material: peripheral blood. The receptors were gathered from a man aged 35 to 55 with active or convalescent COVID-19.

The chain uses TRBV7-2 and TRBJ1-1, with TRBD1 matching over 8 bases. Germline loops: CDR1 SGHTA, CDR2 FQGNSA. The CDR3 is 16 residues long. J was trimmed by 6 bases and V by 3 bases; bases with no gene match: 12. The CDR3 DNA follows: TGTGCCAGCAGCTTGGGACAGGCCCCTATAACCCCTGAAGCTTTCTTT. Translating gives CASSLGQAPITPEAFF.

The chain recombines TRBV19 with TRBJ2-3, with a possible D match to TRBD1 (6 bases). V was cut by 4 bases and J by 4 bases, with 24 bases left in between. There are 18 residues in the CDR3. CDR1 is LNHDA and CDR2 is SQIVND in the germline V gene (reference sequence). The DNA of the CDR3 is TGTGCCAGTAGTACCCTTCTTTGGGGGCTAAAAGAGGCAGATACGCAGTATTTT. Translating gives CASSTLLWGLKEADTQYF. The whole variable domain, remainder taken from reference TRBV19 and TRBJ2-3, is DGGITQSPKYLFRKEGQNVTLSCEQNLNHDAMYWYRQDPGQGLRLIYYSQIVNDFQKGDIAEGYSVSREKKESFPLTVTSAQKNPTAFYLCASSTLLWGLKEADTQYFGPGTRLTVL.

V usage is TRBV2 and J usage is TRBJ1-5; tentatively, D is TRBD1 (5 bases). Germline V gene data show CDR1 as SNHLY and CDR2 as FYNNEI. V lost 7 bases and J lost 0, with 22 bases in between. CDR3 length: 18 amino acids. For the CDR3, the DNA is TGTGCCAGCAAGGGAACGCCAATGGGGGACTATAGCAATCAGCCCCAGCATTTT. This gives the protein CASKGTPMGDYSNQPQHF.

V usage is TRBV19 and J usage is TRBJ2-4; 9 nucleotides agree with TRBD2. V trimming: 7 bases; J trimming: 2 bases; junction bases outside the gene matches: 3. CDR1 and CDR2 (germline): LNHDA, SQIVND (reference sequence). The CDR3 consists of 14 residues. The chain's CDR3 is CASNPSGTKNIQYF. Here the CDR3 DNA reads TGTGCCAGTAACCCTAGCGGGACCAAAAACATTCAGTACTTC.

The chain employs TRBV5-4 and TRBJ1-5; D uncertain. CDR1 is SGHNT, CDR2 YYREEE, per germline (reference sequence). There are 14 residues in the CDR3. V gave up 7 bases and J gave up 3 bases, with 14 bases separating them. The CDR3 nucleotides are TGTGCCAGCTACCTGGGGAGGGACAATCAGCCCCAGCATTTT. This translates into CASYLGRDNQPQHF.

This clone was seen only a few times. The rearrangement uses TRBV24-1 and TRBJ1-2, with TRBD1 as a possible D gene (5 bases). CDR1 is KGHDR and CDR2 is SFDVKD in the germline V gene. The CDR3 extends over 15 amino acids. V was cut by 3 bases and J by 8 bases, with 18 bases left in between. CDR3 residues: CATSDGDQGGEGYTF. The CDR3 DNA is TGTGCCACCAGTGATGGAGACCAGGGAGGGGAAGGCTACACCTTC.

CDR3 region: CASRQGFDTQYF. The CDR3 nucleotides are TGCGCCAGCAGACAGGGGTTCGATACGCAGTATTTT. The chain links TRBV5-1 to TRBJ2-3; 7 bases match TRBD1. CDR1 and CDR2 (germline): SGHRS, YFSETQ. V shed 5 bases, J shed 6 bases, and the junction held 3 bases outside the gene matches. This CDR3 region has 12 residues. Full variable domain (outside the CDR3, taken from reference TRBV5-1 and TRBJ2-3): KAGVTQTPRYLIKTRGQQVTLSCSPISGHRSVSWYQQTPGQGLQFLFEYFSETQRNKGNFPGRFSGRQFSNSRSEMNVSTLELGDSALYLCASRQGFDTQYFGPGTRLTVL.

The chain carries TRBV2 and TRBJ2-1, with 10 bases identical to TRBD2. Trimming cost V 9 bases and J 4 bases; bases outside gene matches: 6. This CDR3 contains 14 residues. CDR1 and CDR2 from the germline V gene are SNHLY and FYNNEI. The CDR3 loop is CARGLAEEYNEQFF. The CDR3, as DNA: TGTGCCAGAGGACTAGCGGAGGAGTACAATGAGCAGTTCTTC.

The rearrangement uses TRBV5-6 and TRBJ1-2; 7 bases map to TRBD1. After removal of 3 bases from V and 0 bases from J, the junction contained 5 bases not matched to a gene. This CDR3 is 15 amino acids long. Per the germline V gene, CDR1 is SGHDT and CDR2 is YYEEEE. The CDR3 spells CASSSTDRANYGYTF. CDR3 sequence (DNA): TGTGCCAGCAGCTCAACTGACAGGGCTAACTATGGCTACACCTTC.

CDR3 DNA sequence: TGTGCCAGCAACGACAGGGCAGGTCAGCCCCAGCATTTT. The encoded protein is CASNDRAGQPQHF. The rearrangement uses TRBV6-6 and TRBJ1-5; 7 nucleotides line up with TRBD1. The V and J ends lost 7 bases and 6 bases, in that order; junction bases with no gene match: 6. Germline-derived CDR1 and CDR2 are MNHNY and SVGAGI (reference sequence). CDR3 length: 13 residues.

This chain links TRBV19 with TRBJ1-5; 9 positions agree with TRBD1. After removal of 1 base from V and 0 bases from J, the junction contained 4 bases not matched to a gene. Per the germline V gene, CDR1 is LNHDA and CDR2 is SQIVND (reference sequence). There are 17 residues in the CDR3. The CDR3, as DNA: TGTGCCAGTAGTATAGGGACAGGGGCATATAGCAATCAGCCCCAGCATTTT. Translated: CASSIGTGAYSNQPQHF. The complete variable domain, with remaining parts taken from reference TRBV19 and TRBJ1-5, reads DGGITQSPKYLFRKEGQNVTLSCEQNLNHDAMYWYRQDPGQGLRLIYYSQIVNDFQKGDIAEGYSVSREKKESFPLTVTSAQKNPTAFYLCASSIGTGAYSNQPQHFGDGTRLSIL.

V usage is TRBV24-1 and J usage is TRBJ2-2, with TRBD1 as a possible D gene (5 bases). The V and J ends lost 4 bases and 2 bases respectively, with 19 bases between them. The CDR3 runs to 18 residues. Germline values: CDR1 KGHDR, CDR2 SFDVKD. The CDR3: CATSEPDSRTSNTGELFF. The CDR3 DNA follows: TGTGCCACCAGTGAGCCCGACAGTCGAACATCCAACACCGGGGAGCTGTTTTTT.

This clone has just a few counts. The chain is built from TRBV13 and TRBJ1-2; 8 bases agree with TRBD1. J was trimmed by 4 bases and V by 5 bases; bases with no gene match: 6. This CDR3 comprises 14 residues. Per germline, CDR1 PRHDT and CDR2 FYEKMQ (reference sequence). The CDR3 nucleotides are TGTGCCAGCAGCGCCAACAGGGGGTCCTATGGCTACACCTTC. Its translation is CASSANRGSYGYTF.

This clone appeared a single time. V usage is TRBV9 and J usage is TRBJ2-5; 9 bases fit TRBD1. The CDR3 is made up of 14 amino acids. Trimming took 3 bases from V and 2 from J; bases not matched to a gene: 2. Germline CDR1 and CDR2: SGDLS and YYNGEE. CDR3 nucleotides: TGTGCCAGCAGCGCCGGGACAGGGCAAGAGACCCAGTACTTC. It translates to CASSAGTGQETQYF.

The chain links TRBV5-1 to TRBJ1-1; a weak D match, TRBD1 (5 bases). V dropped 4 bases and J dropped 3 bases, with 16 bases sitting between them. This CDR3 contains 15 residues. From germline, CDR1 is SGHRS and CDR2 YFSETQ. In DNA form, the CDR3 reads TGCGCCAGCAGCCCGATGGGGGGTGTGGACACTGAAGCTTTCTTT. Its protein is CASSPMGGVDTEAFF.

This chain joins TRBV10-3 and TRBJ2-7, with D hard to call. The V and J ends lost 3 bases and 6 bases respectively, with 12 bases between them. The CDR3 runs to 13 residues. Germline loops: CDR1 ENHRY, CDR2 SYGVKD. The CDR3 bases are TGTGCCATCAGTGAAAGAGATTTCGGCGAGCAGTACTTC. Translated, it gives CAISERDFGEQYF.

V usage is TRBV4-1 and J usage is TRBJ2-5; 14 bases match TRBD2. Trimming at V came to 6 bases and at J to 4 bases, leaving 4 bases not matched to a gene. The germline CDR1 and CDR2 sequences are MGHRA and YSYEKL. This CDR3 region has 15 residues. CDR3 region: CASSLGLAGVETQYF. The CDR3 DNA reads TGCGCCAGCAGTCTGGGACTAGCGGGGGTAGAGACCCAGTACTTC.

The chain's CDR3 is CASSSIGSSYNSPLHF. The CDR3 DNA reads as TGTGCCAGCAGCTCTATCGGGAGCTCCTATAATTCACCCCTCCACTTT. This chain links TRBV5-4 with TRBJ1-6; D is unclear. CDR3 length equals 16 residues. Between the trimmed V and J ends, which lost 3 bases and 0 bases, there was a span of 10 bases. Germline lookup yields CDR1 SGHNT and CDR2 YYREEE (reference sequence). The variable domain in full, with the rest retrieved from reference TRBV5-4 and TRBJ1-6, is ETGVTQSPTHLIKTRGQQVTLRCSSQSGHNTVSWYQQALGQGPQFIFQYYREEENGRGNFPPRFSGLQFPNYSSELNVNALELDDSALYLCASSSIGSSYNSPLHFGNGTRLTVT.

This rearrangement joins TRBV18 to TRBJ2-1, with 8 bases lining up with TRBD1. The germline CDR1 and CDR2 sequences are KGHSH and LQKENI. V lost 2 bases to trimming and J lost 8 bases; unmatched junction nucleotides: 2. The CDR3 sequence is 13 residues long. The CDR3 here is CASSPKTGDEQFF. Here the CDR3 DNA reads TGTGCCAGCTCACCAAAGACAGGGGATGAGCAGTTCTTC.

The CDR3 here is CAWRLAGAYEQYF. CDR3 sequence (DNA): TGTGCCTGGAGACTAGCGGGGGCCTACGAGCAGTACTTC. The chain joins TRBV30 to TRBJ2-7, with 11 bases matching TRBD2. V lost 3 bases to trimming and J lost 2 bases; unmatched junction nucleotides: 0. This CDR3 comprises 13 residues. Germline values: CDR1 GTSNPN, CDR2 SVGIG (reference sequence).

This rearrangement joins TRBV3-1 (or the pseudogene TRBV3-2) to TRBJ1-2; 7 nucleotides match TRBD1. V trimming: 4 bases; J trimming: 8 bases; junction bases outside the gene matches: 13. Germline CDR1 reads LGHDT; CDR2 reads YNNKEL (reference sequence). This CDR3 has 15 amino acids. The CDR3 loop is CASSPLTLYRGGYTF. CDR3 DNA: TGTGCCAGCAGCCCGCTAACTCTATACAGGGGAGGCTACACCTTC.